This T cell receptor (beta chain) is from a study of blood T cell repertoires in COVID-19. Study at large: In each case, the material was cDNA or gDNA derived from T cells, B-cell-depleted T cells, or PBMCs.

The junction had 11 bases not matched to a gene; V was cut back by 5 bases and J by 5 bases. The CDR3 extends over 15 amino acids. CDR1 and CDR2 (germline): KGHSH, LQKENI. The method was immunoSEQ multiplex PCR; TCRdb's version includes in-frame clones alone and lacks a portion of them. The sample shows approximately 260,000 clones, 85% to 90% of them seen only once. The J gene is TRBJ1-1, the V gene TRBV18; 7 positions match TRBD1. The clonotype originates from a woman aged 40 to 49 with acute or convalescent COVID-19. The sequenced sample was peripheral blood. The CDR3 region is CASSVNRGEGTEAFF. The DNA of the CDR3 is TGTGCCAGCTCAGTTAACAGGGGAGAGGGGACTGAAGCTTTCTTT.